Listed here are 30 T cell receptor beta chains from one sample, sequenced in a study of lung T cells in sarcoidosis with Löfgren's syndrome. One entry per CDR3 protein, called by TCRdb with MiXCR from the reads. The sample shows about 2,200 distinct CDR3 sequences, 22% of them seen only once. The sequencing input was CD4+ T cells from bronchoalveolar lavage. These TCRs come from a human donor with sarcoidosis (Löfgren's syndrome or another form), or a control subject (not recorded which).

For this clonotype: The junction departs from the called germline gene at one end, perhaps through a read error. This sequence joins TRBV7-2 and TRBJ2-1, with TRBD1 matching 7 bases. The CDR3 length is 14 residues. Germline V gives CDR1 SGHTA, CDR2 FQGNSA. The CDR3 protein is CASRPRDSCNEQSF. CDR3 coding DNA: TGTGCCAGCAGACCAAGGGACAGCTGCAATGAGCAGTCCTTC. Variable domain in full (rest from reference TRBV7-2 and TRBJ2-1): GAGVSQSPSNKVTEKGKDVELRCDPISGHTALYWYRQSLGQGLEFLIYFQGNSAPDKSGLPSDRFSAERTGGSVSTLTIQRTQQEDSAVYLCASRPRDSCNEQSFGPGTRLTVL.

This clonotype is medium-sized by share. V is TRBV9 and J is TRBJ2-7; maybe TRBD1 (6 bases). V lost 4 bases, J lost 1 base, and 15 bases lay in between. This CDR3 spans 15 amino acids. The germline V gene encodes CDR1 SGDLS and CDR2 YYNGEE. This CDR3 reads CASSTQTGTSYEQYF. The CDR3 nucleotides read TGTGCCAGCAGCACCCAGACAGGTACTTCCTACGAGCAGTACTTC.

Within the sample, this clonotype is medium-sized. This sequence joins TRBV2 and TRBJ2-3; a possible D gene is TRBD1 (5 bases). The V gene lost 4 bases and the J gene lost 1 base, with 6 bases spanning the gap. CDR1 and CDR2 from the germline V gene are SNHLY and FYNNEI. CDR3 length: 13 amino acids. The CDR3 bases are TGTGCCAGCAGTGTAGGGGGCACAGATACGCAGTATTTT. This sequence encodes CASSVGGTDTQYF.

This clonotype is large in the sample. Here the CDR3 DNA reads TGTGCCAGCGAGGCACAGATGAACACTGAAGCTTTCTTT. It translates to CASEAQMNTEAFF. The chain recombines TRBV7-2 with TRBJ1-1, with D unresolved. The V gene's germline CDR1 is SGHTA and CDR2 FQGNSA. This CDR3 contains 13 residues. V lost 8 bases and J lost 0, with 10 bases in between.

This clonotype is judged medium-sized. The chain combines TRBV12-3 or TRBV12-4 with TRBJ2-7, with D uncertain. Trimming shortened V by 2 bases and J by 3 bases, and 5 bases separated the two germline ends. There are 12 residues in the CDR3. CDR3 sequence: CASSLHRYEQYF. The CDR3 nucleotides read TGTGCCAGCAGTTTACACCGCTACGAGCAGTACTTC.

This clonotype is medium-sized in the sample. V and J are TRBV6-1 and TRBJ2-7; possibly TRBD2 for D (6 bases). V was clipped by 11 bases and J by 2 bases, with 19 bases between them. The CDR3 is made up of 14 amino acids. Germline assignment: CDR1 MNHNS and CDR2 SASEGT. CDR3: CAGQPGPGAYEQYF. The CDR3 DNA reads as TGTGCCGGGCAACCGGGACCGGGGGCCTACGAGCAGTACTTC.

In its sample, this clonotype is medium-sized. The V and J genes are TRBV10-3 and TRBJ1-1; D not resolved. Trimming removed 6 bases at V and 7 bases at J, with 9 bases between. The germline V gene has CDR1 ENHRY and CDR2 SYGVKD. The CDR3 contains 11 residues. The CDR3 here is CAIRSGNEAFF. In nucleotides, the CDR3 is TGTGCCATCAGGTCAGGAAATGAAGCTTTCTTT.

This clonotype was recorded only once. One end of the junction does not line up with germline, which may come from a read error. The J gene is TRBJ1-4, the V gene TRBV2; 9 nucleotides line up with TRBD1. The CDR3 extends over 13 amino acids. The V gene's germline CDR1 is SNHLY and CDR2 FYNNEI. The CDR3 DNA is TGTGCCGGCAGTGGAGTGACAGGGGGAAAACTGTTCTTT. Protein product: CAGSGVTGGKLFF.

In its sample, this clonotype is medium-sized. The gene calls are TRBV7-2 and TRBJ2-3, with D possibly being TRBD2 (7 bases). The CDR3 sequence is 16 residues long. The V gene's germline CDR1 is SGHTA and CDR2 FQGNSA. V was trimmed by 5 bases and J by 6 bases, leaving 21 bases between them. The CDR3 DNA is TGTGCCAGCAGCCAGGCGGGGGCGGGAGCCGGGGATACGCAGTATTTT. The encoded protein is CASSQAGAGAGDTQYF.

A few counts support this clonotype. A clone one base away is much larger, so this may be a read error. This sequence joins TRBV10-3 and TRBJ1-5; 8 bases line up with TRBD1. Germline-derived CDR1 and CDR2 are ENHRY and SYGVKD. CDR3 length equals 13 residues. The DNA of the CDR3 is TGTGGCGCGTCAGGGGGCGCGGGCCAGCCCCAGCATTTT. This encodes CGASGGAGQPQHF.

This clonotype is categorized as medium-sized. For the CDR3, the DNA is TGTGCCAGCAGCTTGGATAATACGAATTCACCCCTCCACTTT. This sequence encodes CASSLDNTNSPLHF. The chain uses TRBV5-4 and TRBJ1-6; D unresolved. The V end was cut by 0 bases, the J end by 7 bases, with 8 bases between. This CDR3 region has 14 residues. The germline gives CDR1 SGHNT, CDR2 YYREEE (reference sequence). The complete variable domain, with remaining parts taken from reference TRBV5-4 and TRBJ1-6, reads ETGVTQSPTHLIKTRGQQVTLRCSSQSGHNTVSWYQQALGQGPQFIFQYYREEENGRGNFPPRFSGLQFPNYSSELNVNALELDDSALYLCASSLDNTNSPLHFGNGTRLTVT.

The rearrangement joins TRBV20-1 to TRBJ1-2; maybe TRBD1 (5 bases). Trimming removed 5 bases from V and 4 bases from J, with 14 bases in between. The CDR3 is made up of 13 amino acids. Per the germline V gene, CDR1 is DFQATT and CDR2 is SNEGSKA (reference sequence). CDR3: CSARDGRSYGYTF. For the CDR3, the DNA is TGCAGTGCTCGGGACGGGCGAAGCTATGGCTACACCTTC.

Details on this clonotype: The CDR3 carries no conserved terminal phenylalanine or tryptophan, so it likely arises from a read error. The V gene is TRBV2, the J gene TRBJ2-2; D is ambiguous. The CDR3 consists of 14 residues. The germline gives CDR1 SNHLY, CDR2 FYNNEI. The V gene lost 8 bases and the J gene lost 0 bases, with 10 bases spanning the gap. The CDR3 loop reads CASGRIPNTGELFS. Here the CDR3 DNA reads TGTGCCAGCGGGCGGATCCCGAACACCGGGGAGCTGTTTTCT.

This clonotype is deemed medium-sized. The rearrangement joins TRBV3-1 to TRBJ2-3, with D perhaps matching TRBD1 (6 bases). V lost 1 base to trimming and J lost 6 bases, with 11 bases between them. The CDR3 loop spans 14 amino acids. CDR1 and CDR2 (germline): LGHDT, YNNKEL (reference sequence). The CDR3 DNA reads as TGTGCCAGCAGCCAAGGCCAGGGGTGGGATACGCAGTATTTT. Translated: CASSQGQGWDTQYF.

The sample holds one count of this clonotype. The junction does not match germline at one end; this may be a read error. This chain links TRBV20-1 with TRBJ1-1; a weak D match, TRBD1 (6 bases). CDR1 DFQATT and CDR2 SNEGSKA come from the germline V gene (reference sequence). The CDR3 sequence is 15 residues long. As DNA, the CDR3 is TGCAGTGCTAGTCTCCGGGGACATATGAACACCGAAGCCTTCTTT. Translated, it gives CSASLRGHMNTEAFF.

This clonotype was seen only a few times. This sequence joins TRBV4-1 and TRBJ2-1; possibly TRBD2 for D (5 bases). With 0 bases removed from V and 10 bases from J, the gap between germline ends came to 16 bases. This CDR3 spans 15 amino acids. CDR1 MGHRA and CDR2 YSYEKL come from the germline V gene. DNA of the CDR3: TGCGCCAGCAGCCAAGATCCTAGCAGCCCAAACGAGCAGTTCTTC. Encoded protein: CASSQDPSSPNEQFF.

This clonotype counts as large. This chain links TRBV20-1 with TRBJ2-3; 15 nucleotides line up with TRBD2. This CDR3 comprises 17 residues. Germline trimming cut 8 bases from V and 4 bases from J; bases unmatched to any gene: 13. Germline CDR1 is DFQATT and CDR2 is SNEGSKA (reference sequence). The CDR3 nucleotides read TGCAGTACGCTAGGACTAGCGGGAGGGCCGGGGCCAGATACGCAGTATTTT. Translation: CSTLGLAGGPGPDTQYF.

By share, this clonotype ranks as medium-sized. V is TRBV20-1 and J is TRBJ1-2; D gene uncertain. V gave up 0 bases and J gave up 7 bases, with 18 bases separating them. Germline CDR1 reads DFQATT; CDR2 reads SNEGSKA (reference sequence). The CDR3 runs 15 residues. DNA of the CDR3: TGCAGTGCTAGAGATAGGTCCGGGAAACTTTCTGGCTACACCTTC. Translating it yields CSARDRSGKLSGYTF.

This clonotype was recorded at least ten times. The rearrangement uses TRBV25-1 and TRBJ2-2; 8 bases are shared with TRBD1. The J segment lost 2 bases and the V segment lost 8 bases, leaving 4 bases of the junction unmatched. Germline-derived CDR1 and CDR2 are MGHDK and SYGVNS. The CDR3 has 14 amino acids. The CDR3, as DNA: TGTGCCAGCCTAGGACAGGGAAACACCGGGGAGCTGTTTTTT. This codes for CASLGQGNTGELFF.

Of note for this clonotype: A read error may produce the germline difference seen at one junction end. V and J are TRBV7-9 and TRBJ2-5; the D gene is possibly TRBD1 (6 bases). CDR1 is SEHNR and CDR2 is FQNEAQ in the germline V gene (reference sequence). This CDR3 has 17 residues. This CDR3 reads CASSLGRGTSSQETQYF. For the CDR3, the DNA is TGTGCCAGCAGTTTAGGGCGAGGGACATCATCCCAAGAGACCCAGTACTTC.

This clonotype showed up many times. Given a much more abundant clone one base away, this may be a read error. The V call is TRBV20-1, the J call TRBJ2-3; TRBD1 is a possible D gene (5 bases). This CDR3 has 13 amino acids. Germline-derived CDR1 and CDR2 are DFQATT and SNEGSKA (reference sequence). The CDR3 loop reads CSARDVGTGTQYF. CDR3 coding DNA: TGCAGTGCTAGAGATGTGGGCACAGGTACGCAGTATTTT.

This clonotype was seen many times. The rearrangement uses TRBV10-3 and TRBJ1-1; 9 bases are shared with TRBD1. The CDR3 is 13 amino acids. The germline CDR1 and CDR2 sequences are ENHRY and SYGVKD. V was clipped by 9 bases and J by 3 bases; unmatched bases: 5. CDR3 DNA sequence: TGTGCCATTGGACAGGGGAGAGACACTGAAGCTTTCTTT. Its translation: CAIGQGRDTEAFF.

This clonotype rates as medium-sized. The gene calls are TRBV3-1 and TRBJ2-1; D gene unclear. The germline CDR1 and CDR2 sequences are LGHDT and YNNKEL (reference sequence). The CDR3 extends over 12 amino acids. V dropped 8 bases and J dropped 8 bases, with 13 bases sitting between them. The CDR3 here is CASGVGFYEQFF. The CDR3 DNA follows: TGTGCCAGCGGGGTGGGCTTCTATGAGCAGTTCTTC.

This clonotype turned up a few times. This clone may be a read error of a much larger clone one base away. J is TRBJ2-7 and V is TRBV7-2; 7 nucleotides agree with TRBD1. The CDR3 spans 15 residues. Per germline, CDR1 SGHTA and CDR2 FQGNSA. V shed 4 bases, J shed 2 bases, and the junction held 8 bases outside the gene matches. CDR3 sequence: CASSSPDRSPYEQYF. The CDR3, as DNA: TGTGCCAGCAGCTCCCCGGACAGGAGCCCCTACGAGCAGTACTTC.

This clonotype is classed as large. The J gene is TRBJ1-1, the V gene TRBV6-1; D gene uncertain. The germline V and J ends were trimmed by 6 bases and 0 bases, with 11 bases remaining between them. The germline V gene encodes CDR1 MNHNS and CDR2 SASEGT. The CDR3 is 14 residues long. Here the CDR3 DNA reads TGTGCCAGCAGATTACAGCGCATGAACACTGAAGCTTTCTTT. It specifies CASRLQRMNTEAFF.

By frequency in the sample, this clonotype is medium-sized (0.01 to 0.1%). The chain joins TRBV3-1 to TRBJ2-1; 11 nucleotides match TRBD2. J lost 2 bases, V lost 6 bases, and 12 bases had no gene match. The germline V gene has CDR1 LGHDT and CDR2 YNNKEL (reference sequence). This CDR3 is 18 amino acids long. CDR3 in DNA: TGTGCCAGCAGTCGAACTAGCGGGAGATCCGACGCCTACAATGAGCAGTTCTTC. It specifies CASSRTSGRSDAYNEQFF.

This clonotype is categorized as medium-sized (0.01 to 0.1%). The genes are TRBV11-2 and TRBJ2-3, with 8 bases matching TRBD1. CDR3 length: 14 amino acids. Trimming cost V 2 bases and J 6 bases; bases outside gene matches: 4. CDR1 is SGHAT and CDR2 is FQNNGV in the germline V gene. CDR3 DNA: TGTGCCAGCAGCTTACAGGGGGCGCAGGATACGCAGTATTTT. It translates to CASSLQGAQDTQYF.

This clonotype is labeled as medium-sized (0.01 to 0.1%). V and J are TRBV7-2 and TRBJ1-2; D gene unclear. V was cut by 5 bases and J by 2 bases, with 6 bases left in between. Germline CDR1 SGHTA, CDR2 FQGNSA. The CDR3 has 12 amino acids. The CDR3 nucleotides read TGTGCCAGCAGCCCGATGAACTATGGCTACACCTTC. Amino acids: CASSPMNYGYTF. The entire variable domain, with the rest obtained from reference TRBV7-2 and TRBJ1-2, is as follows: GAGVSQSPSNKVTEKGKDVELRCDPISGHTALYWYRQSLGQGLEFLIYFQGNSAPDKSGLPSDRFSAERTGGSVSTLTIQRTQQEDSAVYLCASSPMNYGYTFGSGTRLTVV.

By share, this clonotype counts as medium-sized (0.01 to 0.1%). This chain uses TRBV3-1 with TRBJ1-1; no definite D call. Per germline, CDR1 LGHDT and CDR2 YNNKEL (reference sequence). The V gene lost 4 bases and the J gene lost 1 base, with 13 bases spanning the gap. This CDR3 region has 15 residues. The CDR3 DNA reads TGTGCCAGCAGCCCCCTAAGAGGAGGGAACACTGAAGCTTTCTTT. Translating it yields CASSPLRGGNTEAFF. The variable domain in full, completed from reference TRBV3-1 and TRBJ1-1, reads DTAVSQTPKYLVTQMGNDKSIKCEQNLGHDTMYWYKQDSKKFLKIMFSYNNKELIINETVPNRFSPKSPDKAHLNLHINSLELGDSAVYFCASSPLRGGNTEAFFGQGTRLTVV.

This clonotype ranks as medium-sized. This sequence joins TRBV24-1 and TRBJ2-2; D gene unclear. There are 13 residues in the CDR3. Germline CDR1 is KGHDR and CDR2 is SFDVKD. V was pared by 4 bases and J by 5 bases, with 7 bases between. The CDR3 nucleotides read TGTGCCACCAGTGACTGGGAAACCGGGGAGCTGTTTTTT. This sequence encodes CATSDWETGELFF.